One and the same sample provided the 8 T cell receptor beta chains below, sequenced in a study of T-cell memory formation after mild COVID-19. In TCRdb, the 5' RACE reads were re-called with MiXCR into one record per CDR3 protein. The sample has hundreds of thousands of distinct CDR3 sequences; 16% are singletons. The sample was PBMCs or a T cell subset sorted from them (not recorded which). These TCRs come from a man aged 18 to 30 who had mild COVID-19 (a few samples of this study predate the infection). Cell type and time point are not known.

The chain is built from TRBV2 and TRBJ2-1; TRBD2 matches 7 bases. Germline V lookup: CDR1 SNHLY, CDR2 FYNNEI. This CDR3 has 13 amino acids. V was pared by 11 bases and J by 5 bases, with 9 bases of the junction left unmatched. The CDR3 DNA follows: TGTGCCTGGGCCCGGGACTACAACAATGAGCAGTTCTTC. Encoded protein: CAWARDYNNEQFF.

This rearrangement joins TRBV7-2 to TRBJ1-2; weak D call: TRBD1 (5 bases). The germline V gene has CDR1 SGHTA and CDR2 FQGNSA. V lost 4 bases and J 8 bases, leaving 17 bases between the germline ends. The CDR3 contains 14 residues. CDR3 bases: TGTGCCAGCAGCTCCTACTTACAGGAAAACGGCTACACCTTC. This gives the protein CASSSYLQENGYTF.

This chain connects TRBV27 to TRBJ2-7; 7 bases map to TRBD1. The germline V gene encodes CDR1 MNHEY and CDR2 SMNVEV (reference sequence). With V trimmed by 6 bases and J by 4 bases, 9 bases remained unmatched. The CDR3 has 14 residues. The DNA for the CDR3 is TGTGCCAGCAGAAACAGACAGGGCCGTTACGAGCAGTACGTC. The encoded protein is CASRNRQGRYEQYV.

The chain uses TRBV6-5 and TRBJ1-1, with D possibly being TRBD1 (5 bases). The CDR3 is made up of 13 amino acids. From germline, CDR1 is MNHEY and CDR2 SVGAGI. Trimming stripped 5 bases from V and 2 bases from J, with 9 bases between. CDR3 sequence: CASSVQVNTEAFF. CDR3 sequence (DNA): TGTGCCAGCAGTGTACAGGTTAACACTGAAGCTTTCTTT.

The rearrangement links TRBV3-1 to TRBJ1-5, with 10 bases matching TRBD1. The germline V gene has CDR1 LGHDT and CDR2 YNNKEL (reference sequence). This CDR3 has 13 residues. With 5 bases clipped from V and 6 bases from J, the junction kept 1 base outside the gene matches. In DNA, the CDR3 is TGTGCCAGCAGCAGACAGGGGGCTCAGCCCCAGCATTTT. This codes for CASSRQGAQPQHF.

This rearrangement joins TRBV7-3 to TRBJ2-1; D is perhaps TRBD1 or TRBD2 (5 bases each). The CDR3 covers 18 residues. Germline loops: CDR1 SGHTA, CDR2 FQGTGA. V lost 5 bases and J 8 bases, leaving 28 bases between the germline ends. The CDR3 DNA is TGTGCCAGCAGCCGGGATTACAGGAATATGAGGGCTGCGGATGAGCAGTTCTTC. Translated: CASSRDYRNMRAADEQFF.

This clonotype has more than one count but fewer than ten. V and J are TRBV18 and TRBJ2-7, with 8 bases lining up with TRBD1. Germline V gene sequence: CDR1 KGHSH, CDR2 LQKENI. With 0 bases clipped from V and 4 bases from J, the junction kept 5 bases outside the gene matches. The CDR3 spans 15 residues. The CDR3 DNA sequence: TGTGCCAGCTCACCACCGGGGACAGGAGTTTACGAGCAGTACTTC. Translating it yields CASSPPGTGVYEQYF.

The CDR3 nucleotides read TGTGCCAGCAGTTCCGACAGAACTTTAGGGACTGAAGCTTTCTTT. Residues: CASSSDRTLGTEAFF. The chain carries TRBV6-6 and TRBJ1-1, with D possibly matching TRBD1 (5 bases). Trimming took 4 bases from V and 5 from J, leaving 17 bases between them. CDR1 and CDR2 from the germline V gene are MNHNY and SVGAGI (reference sequence). The CDR3 runs to 15 residues.